These 22 T cell receptor beta chains originate from one sample sequenced in a study of blood T cell repertoires in COVID-19. Only in-frame clones appear in the TCRdb table, and some are missing; sequencing was by immunoSEQ multiplex PCR. The sample shows more than 140,000 clones, over 80% of them seen only once. The sequenced sample consisted of peripheral blood. The source of these receptors is a human donor in a cohort sampled during active COVID-19.

This clone was detected a few times. The rearrangement joins TRBV3-1 (or the pseudogene TRBV3-2) to TRBJ2-1, with TRBD2 matching 9 bases. Germline CDR1 and CDR2: LGHDT and YNNKEL (reference sequence). The ends lost 1 base at V and 8 bases at J; junction bases unmatched: 18. The CDR3 loop spans 19 amino acids. The CDR3 spells CASSQGGRTRAGGPYEQFF. In DNA form, the CDR3 reads TGTGCCAGCAGCCAAGGAGGGAGGACTAGGGCGGGAGGGCCCTATGAGCAGTTCTTC.

V is TRBV29-1 and J is TRBJ2-1; 9 nucleotides match TRBD2. Germline V gives CDR1 SQVTM, CDR2 ANQGSEA. The CDR3 has 16 amino acids. The V gene end was trimmed by 0 bases and the J gene end by 8 bases; junction bases not matched to a gene: 11. CDR3 protein: CSVEEPLAGHIDEQFF. Written as DNA, the CDR3 is TGCAGCGTTGAAGAACCCCTAGCGGGACATATCGATGAGCAGTTCTTC.

The chain joins TRBV2 to TRBJ2-7, with TRBD1 matching 8 bases. After removal of 6 bases from V and 1 base from J, the junction contained 5 bases not matched to a gene. The germline V gene has CDR1 SNHLY and CDR2 FYNNEI. The CDR3 runs 14 residues. Here the CDR3 reads CASSGTGISYEQYF. CDR3 in DNA: TGTGCCAGCAGCGGGACAGGTATTTCCTACGAGCAGTACTTC.

The J gene is TRBJ1-2, the V gene TRBV27, with D perhaps matching TRBD1 (6 bases). V was clipped by 4 bases and J by 3 bases, with 12 bases between them. Looked up from germline, CDR1 is MNHEY and CDR2 is SMNVEV (reference sequence). This CDR3 has 14 residues. CDR3: CASSSDGGDYGYTF. The CDR3 DNA sequence: TGTGCCAGCAGTTCCGATGGGGGCGACTATGGCTACACCTTC.

This clone was seen many times. V usage is TRBV23-1 and J usage is TRBJ2-1; 7 bases fit TRBD1. TRBV23-1 is designated an ORF whose function remains uncertain. Trimming took 4 bases from V and 6 from J; bases not matched to a gene: 9. The CDR3 runs 15 residues. The CDR3 here is CASSPRVGQANEQFF. CDR3 DNA sequence: TGCGCCAGCAGTCCGCGGGTCGGACAGGCCAATGAGCAGTTCTTC.

A few counts support this clone. This sequence joins TRBV7-2 and TRBJ1-5; D uncertain. The germline gives CDR1 SGHTA, CDR2 FQGNSA. The CDR3 has 13 residues. Trimming pared 5 bases from V and 6 bases from J, leaving 11 bases between. CDR3 bases: TGTGCCAGCAGCGTACAACATGGTCAGCCCCAGCATTTT. This codes for CASSVQHGQPQHF. Full variable domain (remainder filled in from reference TRBV7-2 and TRBJ1-5): GAGVSQSPSNKVTEKGKDVELRCDPISGHTALYWYRQSLGQGLEFLIYFQGNSAPDKSGLPSDRFSAERTGGSVSTLTIQRTQQEDSAVYLCASSVQHGQPQHFGDGTRLSIL.

The chain has TRBV18 and TRBJ2-7; possible D gene TRBD2, 5 bases. The CDR3 contains 14 residues. Trimming shortened V by 2 bases and J by 0 bases, and 8 bases separated the two germline ends. The V gene's germline CDR1 is KGHSH and CDR2 LQKENI. DNA for the CDR3: TGTGCCAGCTCACCAGTAGACTACTCCTACGAGCAGTACTTC. Protein sequence: CASSPVDYSYEQYF. Based on the CDR3 plus reference TRBV18 and TRBJ2-7, the full variable domain is NAGVMQNPRHLVRRRGQEARLRCSPMKGHSHVYWYRQLPEEGLKFMVYLQKENIIDESGMPKERFSAEFPKEGPSILRIQQVVRGDSAAYFCASSPVDYSYEQYFGPGTRLTVT.

The chain employs TRBV29-1 and TRBJ1-1; D is ambiguous. Per the germline V gene, CDR1 is SQVTM and CDR2 is ANQGSEA. This CDR3 contains 13 residues. The V end lost 4 bases, the J end lost 5 bases, and 14 bases lay between the germline ends. The CDR3: CSVAHGAETEAFF. The CDR3, as DNA: TGCAGCGTTGCCCACGGTGCGGAAACTGAAGCTTTCTTT.

This clone showed up just a few times. The rearrangement links TRBV5-1 to TRBJ1-6; D is perhaps TRBD1 (5 bases). There are 14 residues in the CDR3. Trimming pared 0 bases from V and 15 bases from J, leaving 16 bases between. Germline CDR1 reads SGHRS; CDR2 reads YFSETQ. DNA for the CDR3: TGCGCCAGCAGCTTGGATGGGGCCGATTGGGGCCTCCACTTT. Its protein is CASSLDGADWGLHF.

The rearrangement links TRBV10-3 to TRBJ2-5, with a tentative D call TRBD1 (5 bases). V was clipped by 10 bases and J by 2 bases, with 17 bases between them. CDR1 is ENHRY and CDR2 is SYGVKD in the germline V gene. The CDR3 totals 14 residues. The CDR3 sequence is CATGKGRDQETQYF. In DNA, the CDR3 is TGTGCCACAGGGAAGGGTCGTGATCAAGAGACCCAGTACTTC.

This clone has more than one count but fewer than ten. The gene calls are TRBV6-1 and TRBJ2-7, with TRBD2 matching over 15 bases. The V segment lost 4 bases and the J segment 0 bases; nucleotides outside the gene matches: 4. The CDR3 loop spans 17 amino acids. Germline CDR1 and CDR2: MNHNS and SASEGT. The CDR3 bases are TGTGCCAGCAGTGTGGGACTAGCGGGAGGCATCTCCTACGAGCAGTACTTC. Translating gives CASSVGLAGGISYEQYF.

The genes are TRBV29-1 and TRBJ2-5; perhaps TRBD2 as D (6 bases). The CDR3 spans 12 residues. The V gene lost 4 bases and the J gene lost 5 bases, with 11 bases spanning the gap. Germline-derived CDR1 and CDR2 are SQVTM and ANQGSEA. CDR3 amino acids: CSVATGDETQYF. The DNA for the CDR3 is TGCAGCGTTGCGACGGGAGATGAGACCCAGTACTTC. Filled out from reference TRBV29-1 and TRBJ2-5, the complete variable domain reads SAVISQKPSRDICQRGTSLTIQCQVDSQVTMMFWYRQQPGQSLTLIATANQGSEATYESGFVIDKFPISRPNLTFSTLTVSNMSPEDSSIYLCSVATGDETQYFGPGTRLLVL.

This chain connects TRBV7-9 to TRBJ2-1; TRBD2 aligns across 11 bases. The CDR3 loop spans 15 amino acids. V shed 1 base, J shed 5 bases, and the junction held 1 base outside the gene matches. Germline V gene sequence: CDR1 SEHNR, CDR2 FQNEAQ (reference sequence). The CDR3 DNA reads as TGTGCCAGCAGCTTAGGACTAGCGGGAAACAATGAGCAGTTCTTC. Its translation is CASSLGLAGNNEQFF.

This chain connects TRBV7-6 to TRBJ2-7; possible D gene TRBD2, 6 bases. V was trimmed by 1 base and J by 3 bases, leaving 13 bases between them. The CDR3 extends over 15 amino acids. Per germline, CDR1 SGHVS and CDR2 FNYEAQ. CDR3 region: CASSLGGVDHYEQYF. CDR3 nucleotides: TGTGCCAGCAGCTTAGGCGGGGTCGACCACTACGAGCAGTACTTC.

The chain combines TRBV11-2 with TRBJ2-7; D is ambiguous. The CDR3 totals 14 residues. Trimming removed 1 base from V and 2 bases from J, with 9 bases in between. CDR1 and CDR2 from the germline V gene are SGHAT and FQNNGV. The CDR3 reads CASSLVIVAYEQYF. The CDR3 nucleotides read TGTGCCAGCAGCTTAGTTATAGTCGCCTACGAGCAGTACTTC.

This clone came up once. The chain joins TRBV2 to TRBJ1-5; D call uncertain. The V gene lost 4 bases and the J gene lost 4 bases, with 14 bases spanning the gap. Germline V gene sequence: CDR1 SNHLY, CDR2 FYNNEI. This CDR3 has 15 residues. The CDR3 is CASSGTTVENQPQHF. CDR3 coding DNA: TGTGCCAGCAGTGGAACCACGGTCGAGAATCAGCCCCAGCATTTT.

The chain employs TRBV14 and TRBJ2-2; a weak D match, TRBD1 (6 bases). The CDR3 sequence is 14 residues long. CDR1 and CDR2 from the germline V gene are SGHDN and FVKESK. V was cut by 4 bases and J by 2 bases, with 8 bases left in between. In nucleotides, the CDR3 is TGTGCCAGCAGCCGACAGGACAACACCGGGGAGCTGTTTTTT. Residues: CASSRQDNTGELFF.

This chain uses TRBV12-3 or TRBV12-4 with TRBJ2-7, with a weak D call TRBD1 (5 bases). The CDR3 extends over 12 amino acids. The germline V and J ends were trimmed by 6 bases and 1 base, with 7 bases remaining between them. CDR3 bases: TGTGCCAGCAGAACAGGTTCCTACGAGCAGTACTTC. This sequence encodes CASRTGSYEQYF.

The chain joins TRBV5-6 to TRBJ2-7; D might be TRBD2 (7 bases). With 4 bases removed from V and 0 bases from J, the gap between germline ends came to 20 bases. The V gene's germline CDR1 is SGHDT and CDR2 YYEEEE. The CDR3 length is 17 residues. The CDR3 nucleotides are TGTGCCAGCAGCACCTTACGGGTGCGGGGGCTCTCCTACGAGCAGTACTTC. This encodes CASSTLRVRGLSYEQYF.

This chain uses TRBV7-6 with TRBJ2-5; 8 bases are a match to TRBD2. CDR1 and CDR2 (germline): SGHVS, FNYEAQ. CDR3 size: 15 residues. The junction had 14 bases not matched to a gene; V was cut back by 5 bases and J by 9 bases. CDR3 residues: CASSPTTSALGAQYF. CDR3 nucleotide sequence: TGTGCCAGCAGCCCCACGACTAGCGCACTGGGGGCCCAGTACTTC.

This chain connects TRBV4-3 to TRBJ2-3; maybe TRBD2 (6 bases). Deletions cut 0 bases from V and 4 bases from J, with 14 bases between. The CDR3 loop spans 16 amino acids. Germline values: CDR1 LGHNA, CDR2 YSLEER. The CDR3 coding sequence is TGCGCCAGCAGCCAAGACGCGGCGGGGTTTGCAGATACGCAGTATTTT. Translated: CASSQDAAGFADTQYF.

V usage is TRBV6-5 and J usage is TRBJ2-1; TRBD2 agrees at 7 bases. This CDR3 spans 16 amino acids. CDR1 is MNHEY, CDR2 SVGAGI, per germline. Trimming removed 0 bases from V and 6 bases from J; junction bases left unmatched: 8. The CDR3 DNA is TGTGCCAGCAGTTACTCCAGGACTAGTCTCGGCAATGAGCAGTTCTTC. Protein sequence: CASSYSRTSLGNEQFF.